The T cell receptor beta chain described here comes from a study of neurological immune-mediated disorders. The CDR3 has 15 residues. CDR1 is SGHRS, CDR2 YFSETQ, per germline. V shed 4 bases and J shed 2 bases, with 16 bases lying between them. Study-level results: There was no association between the multiple sclerosis repertoire cluster and any clinical or MRI feature. When the repertoires were sorted by phylogenetic grouping, those of 18 of 34 multiple sclerosis patients ended up in one related-CDR3 cluster, a possible signature.

With 10-nucleotide random UMIs included, cDNA was synthesized by 5'RACE. In each sequencing run, over 160 million TCR-beta sequences were generated from 15-18 subjects. From the 5' RACE reads, TCRdb called clonotypes with MiXCR, one entry per CDR3 protein. This table holds about 95,000 distinct CDR3 sequences, 3.5% found once. This clonotype was seen at least ten times. Its antigen is unknown. Input material: PBMCs. The chain employs TRBV5-1 and TRBJ2-7; D possibly corresponds to TRBD1 (5 bases). The clonotype originates from a woman under 30 with multiple sclerosis. The CDR3 here is CASSRSTAIAYEQYF. The CDR3 DNA reads TGCGCCAGCAGCAGGTCGACAGCGATTGCCTACGAGCAGTACTTC.